Sequencing of this T cell receptor beta chain was carried out in a study of identical twins. A note on this clonotype: The antigen is unknown.

V was clipped by 5 bases and J by 10 bases; unmatched bases: 10. Per the germline V gene, CDR1 is SGHVT and CDR2 is SQSDAQ. This CDR3 contains 14 residues. General study points: Zero-insertion findings could be partly confounded by invariant cells (MAIT and iNKT cells). Modeled out-of-frame TCR alpha sharing in monozygotic twins fell below observed levels. Cross-sectional statistical analysis was relied on for the conclusions, without the same donors being followed.

TCRdb reprocessed the 5' RACE reads via MiXCR and lists one record per CDR3 protein. The data show around 490,000 distinct CDR3 sequences, with 12% to 15% seen just once and roughly 0.43% held by the top ten. Only healthy Caucasians were included as donors. The data were also submitted as part of a second study, on yellow fever vaccine responses in identical twins.

The chain links TRBV7-4 to TRBJ1-4; 7 bases map to TRBD1. The sample taken for sequencing was CD4+ T cells sorted from blood. The sequence came from a woman in her late teens or twenties in good health. The CDR3 region is CASSQDRDFGKLFF. As DNA, the CDR3 is TGTGCCAGCAGCCAAGACAGGGATTTCGGAAAACTGTTTTTT.